The 2 T cell receptor beta chains reported below all come from one sample, sequenced in a study of regulatory T cells in long-lasting Graves disease. Regarding time point: newly diagnosed GD, antithyroid drugs for less than 3 months. The TCR library used RNA extracted from PBMCs. CDR3 regions were amplified by Arm-PCR using iRepertoire HTBI primers to build TCR beta libraries. TCRdb analysed the multiplex PCR reads with MiXCR anew, one entry per CDR3 protein. The sample carries 350,000 to 500,000 distinct CDR3 sequences, roughly 17% recorded once. This sample was also put to use in a study of T cells in Graves' hyperthyroidism and ophthalmopathy.

The sample here was peripheral blood mononuclear cells (PBMCs), taken at new diagnosis, from a patient treated with antithyroid drugs. The source is a woman aged 18-30 years with Graves disease.

This clonotype was counted at least ten times. This chain connects TRBV5-1 to TRBJ2-3; 7 positions match TRBD1. This CDR3 spans 16 amino acids. With 3 bases clipped from V and 0 bases from J, the junction kept 7 bases outside the gene matches. Germline V lookup: CDR1 SGHRS, CDR2 YFSETQ. CDR3 coding DNA: TGCGCCAGCAGCTCCGGGACAGTTTCTAGCACAGATACGCAGTATTTT. This codes for CASSSGTVSSTDTQYF.

A few counts support this clonotype. The CDR3 region is CASSGGTAKTNEKLFF. The CDR3 nucleotides are TGTGCCAGCAGCGGCGGGACAGCTAAAACTAATGAAAAACTGTTTTTT. The rearrangement uses TRBV7-9 and TRBJ1-4, with 7 positions matching TRBD1. Germline-derived CDR1 and CDR2 are SEHNR and FQNEAQ (reference sequence). J gave up 1 base and V 5 bases, and 7 bases lay outside the gene matches. The CDR3 consists of 16 residues.